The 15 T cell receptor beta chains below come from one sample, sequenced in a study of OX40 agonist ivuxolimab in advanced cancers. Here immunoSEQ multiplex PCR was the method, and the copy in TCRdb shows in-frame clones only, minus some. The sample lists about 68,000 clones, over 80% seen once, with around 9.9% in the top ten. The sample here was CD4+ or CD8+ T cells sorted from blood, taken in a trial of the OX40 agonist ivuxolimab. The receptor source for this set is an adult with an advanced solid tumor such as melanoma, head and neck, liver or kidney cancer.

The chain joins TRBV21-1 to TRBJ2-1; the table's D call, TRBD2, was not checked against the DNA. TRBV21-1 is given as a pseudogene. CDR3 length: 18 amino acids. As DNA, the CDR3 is TGTGCCAGCAGCGGACCCGGGACTAGCGGGGTATCCTACAATGAGCAGTTCTTC. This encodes CASSGPGTSGVSYNEQFF.

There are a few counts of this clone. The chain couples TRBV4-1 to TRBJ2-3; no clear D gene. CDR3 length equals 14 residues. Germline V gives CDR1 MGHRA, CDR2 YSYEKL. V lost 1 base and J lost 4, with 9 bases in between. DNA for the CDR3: TGCGCCAGCAGCCAAGGGATCATAGCAGATACGCAGTATTTT. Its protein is CASSQGIIADTQYF.

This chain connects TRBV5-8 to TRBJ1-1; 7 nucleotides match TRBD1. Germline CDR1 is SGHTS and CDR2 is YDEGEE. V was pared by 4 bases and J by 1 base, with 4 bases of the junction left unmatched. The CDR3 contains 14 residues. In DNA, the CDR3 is TGTGCCAGCAGCCTACAGGGGTGGAACACTGAAGCTTTCTTT. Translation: CASSLQGWNTEAFF.

The CDR3 DNA follows: TGTGCCAGCAGCCCTCGGGCTTCTCCGGACACTGAAGCTTTCTTT. This gives the protein CASSPRASPDTEAFF. This chain uses TRBV9 with TRBJ1-1; no firm D call. The CDR3 runs to 15 residues. Germline CDR1 and CDR2: SGDLS and YYNGEE. The germline V and J ends were trimmed by 4 bases and 3 bases, with 16 bases remaining between them.

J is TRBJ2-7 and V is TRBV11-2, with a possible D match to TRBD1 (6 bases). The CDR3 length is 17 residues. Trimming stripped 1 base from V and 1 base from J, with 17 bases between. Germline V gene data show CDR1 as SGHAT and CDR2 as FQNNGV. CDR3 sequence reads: CASSLGQPGQGSYEQYF. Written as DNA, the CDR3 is TGTGCCAGCAGCTTAGGCCAACCGGGACAAGGATCCTACGAGCAGTACTTC.

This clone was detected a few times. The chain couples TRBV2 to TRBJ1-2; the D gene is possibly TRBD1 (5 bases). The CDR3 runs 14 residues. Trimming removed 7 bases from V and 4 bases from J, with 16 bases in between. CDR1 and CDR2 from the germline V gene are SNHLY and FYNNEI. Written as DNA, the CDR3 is TGTGCCAGCACCGGGACGGCCGTTGGCTATGGCTACACCTTC. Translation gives CASTGTAVGYGYTF.

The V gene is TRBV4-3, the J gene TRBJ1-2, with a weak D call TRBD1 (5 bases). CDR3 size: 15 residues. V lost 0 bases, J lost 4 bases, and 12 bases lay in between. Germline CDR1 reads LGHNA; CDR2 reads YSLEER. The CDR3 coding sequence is TGCGCCAGCAGCCAAGAAAAAAGGGGAGGCTATGGCTACACCTTC. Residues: CASSQEKRGGYGYTF.

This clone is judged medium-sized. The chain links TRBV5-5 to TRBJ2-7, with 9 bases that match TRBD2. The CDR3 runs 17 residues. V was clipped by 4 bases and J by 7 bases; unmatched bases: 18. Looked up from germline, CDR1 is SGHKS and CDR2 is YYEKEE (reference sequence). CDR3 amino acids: CASSQAGDSGGVWEQYF. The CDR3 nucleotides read TGTGCCAGCAGCCAAGCTGGGGATAGCGGGGGAGTTTGGGAGCAGTACTTC. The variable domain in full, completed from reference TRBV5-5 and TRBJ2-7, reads DAGVTQSPTHLIKTRGQQVTLRCSPISGHKSVSWYQQVLGQGPQFIFQYYEKEERGRGNFPDRFSARQFPNYSSELNVNALLLGDSALYLCASSQAGDSGGVWEQYFGPGTRLTVT.

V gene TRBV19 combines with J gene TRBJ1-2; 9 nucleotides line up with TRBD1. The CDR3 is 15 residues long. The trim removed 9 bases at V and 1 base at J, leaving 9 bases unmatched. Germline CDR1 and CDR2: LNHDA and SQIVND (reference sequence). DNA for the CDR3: TGTGCCAGCTTCCTGGGGACAGGGATTAACTATGGCTACACCTTC. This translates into CASFLGTGINYGYTF.

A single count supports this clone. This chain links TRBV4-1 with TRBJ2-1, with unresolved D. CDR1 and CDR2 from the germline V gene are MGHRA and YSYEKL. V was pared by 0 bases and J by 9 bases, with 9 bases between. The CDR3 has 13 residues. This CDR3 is CASSQDRRTEQFF. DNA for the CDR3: TGCGCCAGCAGCCAAGATAGGCGAACTGAGCAGTTCTTC.

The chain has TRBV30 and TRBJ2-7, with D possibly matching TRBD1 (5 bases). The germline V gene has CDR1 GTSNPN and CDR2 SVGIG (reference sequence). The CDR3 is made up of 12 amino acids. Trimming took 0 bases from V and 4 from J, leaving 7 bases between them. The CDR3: CAWSVSGYEQYV. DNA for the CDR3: TGTGCCTGGAGTGTATCAGGGTACGAGCAGTACGTC.

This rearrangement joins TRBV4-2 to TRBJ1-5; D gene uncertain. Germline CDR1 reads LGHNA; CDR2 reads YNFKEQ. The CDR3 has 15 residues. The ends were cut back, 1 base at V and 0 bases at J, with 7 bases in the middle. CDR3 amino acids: CASSQAESSNQPQHF. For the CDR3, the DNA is TGTGCCAGCAGCCAAGCGGAGTCTAGCAATCAGCCCCAGCATTTT.

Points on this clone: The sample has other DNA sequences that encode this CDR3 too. This CDR3 is CSVEPGGWSYGYTF. The CDR3 DNA follows: TGCAGCGTTGAACCCGGGGGCTGGAGCTATGGCTACACCTTC. V gene TRBV29-1 combines with J gene TRBJ1-2, with D possibly matching TRBD1 (6 bases). Germline V gives CDR1 SQVTM, CDR2 ANQGSEA. Trimming pared 2 bases from V and 4 bases from J, leaving 14 bases between. The CDR3 extends over 14 amino acids.

The CDR3 bases are TGTGCCAGCAGCTTTGGGGGGGCTAGCACAGATACGCAGTATTTT. It yields the protein CASSFGGASTDTQYF. This chain connects TRBV7-3 to TRBJ2-3; tentative D call: TRBD2 (7 bases). V was cut by 3 bases and J by 0 bases, with 10 bases left in between. CDR1 SGHTA and CDR2 FQGTGA come from the germline V gene. This CDR3 comprises 15 residues.

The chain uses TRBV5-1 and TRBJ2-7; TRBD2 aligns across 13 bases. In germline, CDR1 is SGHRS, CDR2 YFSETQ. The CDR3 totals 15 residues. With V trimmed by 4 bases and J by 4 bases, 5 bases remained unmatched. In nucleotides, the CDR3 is TGCGCCAGCAGCCCCCGGACTAGCGGGAGTTACGAGCAGTACTTC. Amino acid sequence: CASSPRTSGSYEQYF.